The next 18 T cell receptor beta chains were all read from a single sample in a study of spatial heterogeneity in lung cancer. Time point defined: blood at routine non-recurrence follow-up after resection. No cells were sorted before sequencing. The whole RNA sequenced was extracted from tumor, nontumor lung or frozen PBMC. TCRdb redid the calling of the 5' RACE reads with MiXCR, one entry per CDR3 protein. The sample carries some 54,000 distinct CDR3 sequences, more than 6.5% recorded once. The sample here was PBMCs, taken at follow-up. The receptors were gathered from a female donor with early-stage non-small cell lung cancer.

Remarks on this clonotype: A read error may be the cause here, since a much bigger clone is one base away. This chain connects TRBV6-2 or TRBV6-3 to TRBJ1-1; no reliable D call. The CDR3 contains 15 residues. Germline loops: CDR1 MNHEY, CDR2 SVGEGT. DNA of the CDR3: TGTGCCAGCAGTTATCGTGGGCTCCTGAACACTAAAGCTTTCTTT. This codes for CASSYRGLLNTKAFF.

This clonotype was seen ten or more times. This chain connects TRBV5-1 to TRBJ1-4; D not resolved. V dropped 4 bases and J dropped 3 bases, with 7 bases sitting between them. The CDR3 spans 13 residues. Germline assignment: CDR1 SGHRS and CDR2 YFSETQ. This CDR3 reads CASSGAPNEKLFF. Here the CDR3 DNA reads TGCGCCAGCAGCGGAGCCCCTAATGAAAAACTGTTTTTT.

This clonotype has a count of ten or more. This chain links TRBV14 with TRBJ2-1; no reliable D call. The CDR3 loop spans 15 amino acids. Trimming removed 0 bases from V and 6 bases from J, with 12 bases in between. Germline V CDR1 and CDR2: SGHDN, FVKESK. CDR3 DNA: TGTGCCAGCAGCCAAGAAGAAGTCCTCGGCAATGAGCAGTTCTTC. It encodes CASSQEEVLGNEQFF.

This clonotype was seen many times. The gene calls are TRBV6-2 or TRBV6-3 and TRBJ2-7; perhaps TRBD1 as D (6 bases). Germline-derived CDR1 and CDR2 are MNHEY and SVGEGT. The CDR3 is made up of 15 amino acids. Trimming shortened V by 2 bases and J by 3 bases, and 14 bases separated the two germline ends. CDR3 bases: TGTGCCAGCAGTTACGCCGGGACATCCATCTACGAGCAGTACTTC. Translated: CASSYAGTSIYEQYF.

Points on this clonotype: A much bigger clone sits one base away, suggesting this may be a read error. The chain couples TRBV4-1 to TRBJ1-4; TRBD1 might be the D (5 bases). Germline-derived CDR1 and CDR2 are MGHRA and YSYEKL. The length of the CDR3 is 14 residues. CDR3: CASSHRDGNEKLIF. The CDR3 DNA sequence: TGCGCCAGCAGCCACCGGGACGGAAATGAAAAACTGATTTTT.

J is TRBJ2-3 and V is TRBV7-2, with D perhaps matching TRBD2 (6 bases). V shed 1 base and J shed 4 bases, with 12 bases lying between them. CDR1 is SGHTA, CDR2 FQGNSA, per germline. The CDR3 runs to 15 residues. CDR3 in amino acids: CASSLGPSVADTQYF. The CDR3 DNA reads TGTGCCAGCAGCTTAGGGCCTAGCGTAGCAGATACGCAGTATTTT.

This clonotype has at least ten counts. The chain joins TRBV29-1 to TRBJ2-1; perhaps TRBD1 as D (6 bases). Germline V CDR1 and CDR2: SQVTM, ANQGSEA. The CDR3 has 13 residues. Trimming took off 2 bases at V and 5 bases at J, with 10 bases between the two ends. Here the CDR3 reads CSVENRVNNEQFF. The DNA of the CDR3 is TGCAGCGTTGAAAACAGGGTCAACAATGAGCAGTTCTTC.

This clonotype showed up many times. The chain joins TRBV3-1 to TRBJ2-7; 8 nucleotides line up with TRBD2. Germline trimming cut 4 bases from V and 2 bases from J; bases unmatched to any gene: 10. CDR3 length: 16 residues. Germline V lookup: CDR1 LGHDT, CDR2 YNNKEL (reference sequence). CDR3 amino acids: CASSPRQTGLAYEQYF. CDR3 DNA sequence: TGTGCCAGCAGCCCCCGGCAAACGGGACTAGCCTACGAGCAGTACTTC.

This clonotype occurred a few times. V gene TRBV19 combines with J gene TRBJ1-1; TRBD1 might be the D (5 bases). The CDR3 spans 16 residues. V was pared by 3 bases and J by 1 base, with 15 bases between. Germline values: CDR1 LNHDA, CDR2 SQIVND (reference sequence). DNA of the CDR3: TGTGCCAGTAGTATGGCCCTGACAGCAAGGAACACTGAAGCTTTCTTT. Translating it yields CASSMALTARNTEAFF.

This clonotype has a count of ten or more. The chain links TRBV5-1 to TRBJ1-2; D may be TRBD1 (5 bases). CDR1 SGHRS and CDR2 YFSETQ come from the germline V gene. There are 14 residues in the CDR3. Deletions cut 4 bases from V and 4 bases from J, with 14 bases between. The CDR3 region has the DNA TGCGCCAGCAGCCCCGCAGGTGGGACCTATGGCTACACCTTC. Its protein is CASSPAGGTYGYTF.

The rearrangement uses TRBV20-1 and TRBJ2-7; D is possibly TRBD2 (7 bases). Deletions cut 5 bases from V and 2 bases from J, with 10 bases between. The CDR3 extends over 12 amino acids. CDR1 and CDR2 (germline): DFQATT, SNEGSKA (reference sequence). Here the CDR3 reads CSARGATYEQYF. The DNA for the CDR3 is TGCAGTGCTCGGGGGGCAACCTACGAGCAGTACTTC.

V gene TRBV6-2 or TRBV6-3 combines with J gene TRBJ2-7; tentatively, D is TRBD1 or TRBD2 (5 bases each). CDR3 length: 11 amino acids. CDR1 is MNHEY, CDR2 SVGEGT, per germline. V shed 2 bases and J shed 7 bases, with 6 bases lying between them. The CDR3 sequence: CASSYGGEQYF. CDR3 DNA sequence: TGTGCCAGCAGTTACGGGGGAGAGCAGTACTTC.

This clonotype was seen a handful of times. The chain couples TRBV5-5 to TRBJ1-6; D is possibly TRBD1 (6 bases). Germline V CDR1 and CDR2: SGHKS, YYEKEE (reference sequence). Trimming removed 4 bases at V and 9 bases at J, with 17 bases between. This CDR3 spans 15 amino acids. CDR3 in amino acids: CASSPMGQGSSPLHF. The CDR3 DNA follows: TGTGCCAGCAGCCCGATGGGGCAGGGGAGTTCACCCCTCCACTTT.

The chain recombines TRBV28 with TRBJ2-7; no clear D. The CDR3 has 13 amino acids. V lost 2 bases to trimming and J lost 2 bases, with 7 bases between them. CDR1 and CDR2 from the germline V gene are MDHEN and SYDVKM. Here the CDR3 DNA reads TGTGCCAGCAGTTTAGGCGCCGCCTACGAGCAGTACTTC. Translating it yields CASSLGAAYEQYF. Full variable domain (rest looked up from reference TRBV28 and TRBJ2-7): DVKVTQSSRYLVKRTGEKVFLECVQDMDHENMFWYRQDPGLGLRLIYFSYDVKMKEKGDIPEGYSVSREKKERFSLILESASTNQTSMYLCASSLGAAYEQYFGPGTRLTVT.

This clonotype was seen repeatedly, ten times or more. This sequence joins TRBV29-1 and TRBJ1-3, with unresolved D. The CDR3 covers 11 residues. The germline V and J ends were trimmed by 3 bases and 4 bases, with 4 bases remaining between them. Germline V gene sequence: CDR1 SQVTM, CDR2 ANQGSEA. CDR3 residues: CSVEKGNTIYF. DNA for the CDR3: TGCAGCGTTGAGAAGGGAAACACCATATATTTT.

This clonotype was counted ten times or more. The V gene is TRBV25-1, the J gene TRBJ1-4, with a weak D call TRBD1 (5 bases). CDR1 and CDR2 from the germline V gene are MGHDK and SYGVNS. V gave up 4 bases and J gave up 13 bases, with 13 bases separating them. The CDR3 totals 12 residues. DNA of the CDR3: TGTGCCAGCAGTGGGACAACTGGGGGACTGTTTTTT. It codes for CASSGTTGGLFF.

This clonotype has at least ten counts. This sequence joins TRBV2 and TRBJ2-3; unclear D gene. The ends were cut back, 3 bases at V and 4 bases at J, with 11 bases in the middle. CDR3 length: 14 residues. Germline CDR1 SNHLY, CDR2 FYNNEI. CDR3 nucleotide sequence: TGTGCCAGCAGTGATTTTATTGCCGCAGATACGCAGTATTTT. Its translation: CASSDFIAADTQYF.

Concerning this clonotype: Possible read error: a much larger clone is one base away. The chain carries TRBV29-1 and TRBJ2-7; 9 bases line up with TRBD1. Germline V gene lookup returns CDR1 SQVTM and CDR2 ANQGSEA. The CDR3 runs 13 residues. The CDR3, as DNA: TGCAGTGTCACAGGGGGCGTATCCCACGAGCAGTACTTC. As protein: CSVTGGVSHEQYF.